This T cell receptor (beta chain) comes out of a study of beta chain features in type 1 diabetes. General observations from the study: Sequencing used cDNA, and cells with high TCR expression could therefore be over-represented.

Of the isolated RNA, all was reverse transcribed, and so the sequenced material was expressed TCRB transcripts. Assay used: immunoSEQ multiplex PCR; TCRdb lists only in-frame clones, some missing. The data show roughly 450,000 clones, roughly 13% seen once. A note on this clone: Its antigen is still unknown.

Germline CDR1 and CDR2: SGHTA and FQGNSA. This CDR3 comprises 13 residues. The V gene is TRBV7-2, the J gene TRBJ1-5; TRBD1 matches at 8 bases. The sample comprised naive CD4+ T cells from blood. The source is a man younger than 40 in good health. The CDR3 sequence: CAGGTGLNQPQHF. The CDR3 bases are TGTGCTGGGGGGACAGGACTAAATCAGCCCCAGCATTTT.